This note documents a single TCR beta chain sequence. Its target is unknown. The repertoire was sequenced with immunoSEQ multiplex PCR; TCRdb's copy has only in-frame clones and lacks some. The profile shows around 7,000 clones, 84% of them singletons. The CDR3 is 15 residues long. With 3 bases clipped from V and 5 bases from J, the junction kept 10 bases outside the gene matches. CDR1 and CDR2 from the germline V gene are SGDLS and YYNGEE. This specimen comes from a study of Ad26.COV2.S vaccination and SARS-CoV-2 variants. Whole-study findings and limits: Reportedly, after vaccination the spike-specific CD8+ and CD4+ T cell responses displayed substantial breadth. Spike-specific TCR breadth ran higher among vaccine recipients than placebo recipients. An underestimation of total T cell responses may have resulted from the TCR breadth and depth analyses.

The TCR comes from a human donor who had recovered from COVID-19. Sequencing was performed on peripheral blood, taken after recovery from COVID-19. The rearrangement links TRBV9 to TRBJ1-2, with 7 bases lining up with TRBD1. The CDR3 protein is CASSAWDREDYGYTF. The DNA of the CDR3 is TGTGCCAGCAGCGCTTGGGACAGAGAAGATTATGGCTACACCTTC.